This entry lists 23 T cell receptor beta chains sequenced from one sample in a study of tumor-infiltrating lymphocytes in primary liver carcinoma. Starting material of 450 to 550 ng total RNA yielded TCR beta cDNA via a constant-region primer. Libraries of TCR beta came from three nested multiplex PCR rounds with slightly modified ARM-PCR. TRBV1-TRBV30 forward primers and a C-beta reverse primer were used in the first two PCR rounds, which each ran for approximately 10 cycles. TCRdb recomputed calls from the multiplex PCR reads with MiXCR, one row per CDR3 protein. The sample has 200,000 or so distinct CDR3 sequences, about 61% seen once. Germline DNA was also extracted, while the blood RNA originated from unsorted whole blood. Sequenced: peripheral blood. These receptors came from a woman aged 55-69 years with primary liver carcinoma and hepatitis B virus infection.

The V and J genes are TRBV20-1 and TRBJ1-2; tentative D call: TRBD1 (6 bases). This CDR3 spans 15 amino acids. The germline V gene has CDR1 DFQATT and CDR2 SNEGSKA (reference sequence). V lost 0 bases and J 5 bases, leaving 16 bases between the germline ends. The CDR3 nucleotides are TGCAGTGCTAGAGATTTTCTGACAGGCGGTTATGGCTACACCTTC. Translation gives CSARDFLTGGYGYTF.

Regarding this clonotype: The germline gene is not matched at one end of the junction; a read error may be the cause. The chain combines TRBV11-3 with TRBJ2-7; no definite D call. This CDR3 region has 11 residues. Germline CDR1 SGHNT, CDR2 YENEEA. The CDR3 region has the DNA TGCGCCAGCAGGTATGCCGACGAGCAATACTTC. As protein: CASRYADEQYF.

Of note for this clonotype: This may be a read error, as it is one base from a much larger clone. The chain combines TRBV6-2 or TRBV6-3 with TRBJ2-7; 8 bases are shared with TRBD1. The CDR3 spans 15 residues. Germline V gene sequence: CDR1 MNHEY, CDR2 SVGEGT. This CDR3 is CAGSYYGQGSYEQYF. Here the CDR3 DNA reads TGTGCCGGCAGTTATTATGGACAGGGTTCCTACGAGCAGTACTTC.

V and J are TRBV6-1 and TRBJ2-6; D gene ambiguous. Trimming removed 7 bases from V and 0 bases from J, with 13 bases in between. Germline V gene data show CDR1 as MNHNS and CDR2 as SASEGT. The CDR3 loop spans 16 amino acids. The CDR3 sequence: CASKKVVDSGANVLTF. Here the CDR3 DNA reads TGTGCCAGCAAGAAGGTGGTGGACTCTGGGGCCAACGTCCTGACTTTC.

A note on this clonotype: A read error may explain this, as a much larger clone is one base away. The CDR3 does not close with the conserved phenylalanine or tryptophan, likely indicating a read error. J is TRBJ2-2 and V is TRBV6-2 or TRBV6-3, with TRBD2 matching over 11 bases. The germline V gene has CDR1 MNHEY and CDR2 SVGEGT. After removal of 6 bases from V and 1 base from J, the junction contained 4 bases not matched to a gene. This CDR3 spans 16 amino acids. The DNA of the CDR3 is TGTGCCAGCAGCCCAGGACTAGCGGGGAACACCGGGGAGCTGTTTATT. Translated: CASSPGLAGNTGELFI.

With regard to this clonotype: In this CDR3 the conserved last residue, phenylalanine or tryptophan, is missing, so a read error is likely. V and J are TRBV30 and TRBJ2-7, with a tentative D call TRBD2 (6 bases). Germline-derived CDR1 and CDR2 are GTSNPN and SVGIG (reference sequence). This CDR3 is built from 13 residues. Trimming pared 2 bases from V and 7 bases from J, leaving 15 bases between. In nucleotides, the CDR3 is TGTGCCTGGAGTCGACGGGAGAATGAAGAGCAGTACCTC. It translates to CAWSRRENEEQYL.

As regards this clonotype: Possible read error: a much larger clone is one base away. The V gene is TRBV13, the J gene TRBJ2-1, with a tentative D call TRBD2 (6 bases). This CDR3 region has 14 residues. CDR1 PRHDT and CDR2 FYEKMQ come from the germline V gene (reference sequence). The CDR3 sequence: CASSLGGGSNEQLF. Written as DNA, the CDR3 is TGTGCCAGCAGCTTAGGAGGAGGGAGCAATGAGCAGCTCTTC.

Worth noting for this clonotype: A read error may produce the germline difference seen at one junction end. The chain has TRBV29-1 and TRBJ2-7, with D possibly being TRBD1 or TRBD2 (5 bases each). The CDR3 totals 14 residues. Germline V gives CDR1 SQVTM, CDR2 ANQGSEA. CDR3 protein: CSVGAVRGTYERYF. The CDR3 coding sequence is TGCAGCGTTGGGGCAGTGAGAGGGACCTACGAGCGGTACTTC.

J is TRBJ2-1 and V is TRBV28; 8 bases map to TRBD2. V was clipped by 10 bases and J by 0 bases; unmatched bases: 5. The germline CDR1 and CDR2 sequences are MDHEN and SYDVKM. The length of the CDR3 is 14 residues. DNA of the CDR3: TGTGCCACCACCGGGGGGGACTCCTACAATGAGCAGTTCTTC. Translation gives CATTGGDSYNEQFF.

This clonotype was detected a few times. V and J are TRBV5-1 and TRBJ2-6; D not certain. This CDR3 has 18 amino acids. The V end lost 0 bases, the J end lost 0 bases, and 13 bases lay between the germline ends. Germline CDR1 reads SGHRS; CDR2 reads YFSETQ. CDR3 DNA: TGCGCCAGCAGCTTGGATCGGACGCAGAGCTCTGGGGCCAACGTCCTGACTTTC. Its translation is CASSLDRTQSSGANVLTF.

As to this clonotype: One base away lies a much larger clone, so this may be a sequencing read error. The chain is built from TRBV6-6 and TRBJ2-5; tentatively, D is TRBD1 or TRBD2 (6 bases each). Germline CDR1 reads MNHNY; CDR2 reads SVGAGI (reference sequence). The CDR3 is made up of 16 amino acids. CDR3 region: CASRMHQGRRQETHYF. Here the CDR3 DNA reads TGTGCCAGCAGGATGCATCAGGGGAGGAGGCAAGAGACCCACTACTTC.

V gene TRBV4-2 combines with J gene TRBJ2-7; 13 bases agree with TRBD2. The CDR3 totals 16 residues. V lost 4 bases and J lost 2; bases outside the gene matches: 5. CDR1 and CDR2 (germline): LGHNA, YNFKEQ. CDR3 DNA: TGTGCCAGCAGCCTCACCGGGACTAGCGGGGCCTACGAGCAGTACTTC. This codes for CASSLTGTSGAYEQYF.

The chain combines TRBV5-6 with TRBJ2-1, with D perhaps being TRBD1 or TRBD2 (5 bases each). The CDR3 is made up of 14 amino acids. Germline CDR1 is SGHDT and CDR2 is YYEEEE. Trimming left V 10 bases short and J 7 bases short, with 21 bases between. As DNA, the CDR3 is TGTGCCTGCAACTGGGACCGGGATCGGAATGAGCAGTTCTTC. This gives the protein CACNWDRDRNEQFF.

This clonotype was seen only a few times. This could be a read error, since a much larger clone is one nucleotide away. The chain is built from TRBV29-1 and TRBJ1-3; tentative D call: TRBD1 (6 bases). The CDR3 has 16 amino acids. Per germline, CDR1 SQVTM and CDR2 ANQGSEA. The CDR3, as DNA: TGCAGCGCCCGGACAGACCTGAATTCCCACGGAAACACCATATGTTTT. This sequence encodes CSARTDLNSHGNTICF.

The chain employs TRBV6-2 or TRBV6-3 and TRBJ2-1, with 9 bases identical to TRBD1. CDR3 size: 15 residues. With V trimmed by 9 bases and J by 7 bases, 13 bases remained unmatched. Germline CDR1 MNHEY, CDR2 SVGEGT. The CDR3 sequence is CARRNTGQGSNEQFF. For the CDR3, the DNA is TGTGCCAGGAGGAATACTGGACAGGGGTCGAATGAGCAGTTCTTC.

This clonotype was seen repeatedly, ten times or more. V usage is TRBV6-6 and J usage is TRBJ2-7, with D possibly being TRBD1 (5 bases). CDR1 is MNHNY, CDR2 SVGAGI, per germline (reference sequence). The CDR3 has 15 amino acids. Trimming stripped 6 bases from V and 3 bases from J, with 18 bases between. The DNA for the CDR3 is TGTGCCAGCAGCCTGGCGACAGCCGGCAACTACGAGCAGTACTTC. Translation gives CASSLATAGNYEQYF.

The chain combines TRBV4-2 with TRBJ2-1, with D possibly TRBD2 on 5 matching bases. The CDR3 totals 13 residues. Germline V gene data show CDR1 as LGHNA and CDR2 as YNFKEQ. V was cut by 3 bases and J by 9 bases, with 12 bases left in between. In DNA form, the CDR3 reads TGTGCCAGCAGCCAGTTAGGAGGTGGTGAGCAGTTCTTC. It is translated as CASSQLGGGEQFF.

On this clonotype: An end of the junction differs from the germline gene, which may be a read error. The gene calls are TRBV25-1 and TRBJ2-1; TRBD2 aligns across 13 bases. Per the germline V gene, CDR1 is MGHDK and CDR2 is SYGVNS. The CDR3 has 17 residues. The CDR3 coding sequence is TGTGCCAGCAGTCTTGGGACTAGCGGGAAGGATTACAATAAGCAGTTCTTC. Its translation is CASSLGTSGKDYNKQFF.

As concerns this clonotype: The junction and the germline gene differ at one end; a read error may be behind it. The chain recombines TRBV5-1 with TRBJ2-1; the D gene could be TRBD1 or TRBD2 (8 bases each). The germline gives CDR1 SGHRS, CDR2 YFSETQ. This CDR3 spans 20 amino acids. Written as DNA, the CDR3 is TGCGCCAGCAGCCCCCTGGTGGACAGGGCAGGGACTAGTAGGCAGCATGAGCAGTCCTTC. Protein product: CASSPLVDRAGTSRQHEQSF.

In its sample, this clonotype was seen many times. V is TRBV4-2 and J is TRBJ2-1, with D possibly being TRBD2 (6 bases). The germline V gene has CDR1 LGHNA and CDR2 YNFKEQ. There are 14 residues in the CDR3. Trimming removed 4 bases from V and 0 bases from J, with 7 bases in between. CDR3 sequence reads: CASSRGDSYNEQFF. As DNA, the CDR3 is TGTGCCAGCAGCCGGGGGGACTCCTACAATGAGCAGTTCTTC.

In the case of this clonotype: Because the CDR3 is missing its conserved closing phenylalanine or tryptophan, this is likely a read error. The V and J genes are TRBV11-2 and TRBJ2-1; the D gene could be TRBD1 or TRBD2 (5 bases each). The V gene lost 0 bases and the J gene lost 13 bases, with 16 bases spanning the gap. Per the germline V gene, CDR1 is SGHAT and CDR2 is FQNNGV. This CDR3 has 14 residues. The CDR3, as DNA: TGTGCCAGCAGCTTAGATCTGGGGCTAACGGGACAGTTCTCC. Encoded protein: CASSLDLGLTGQFS.

DNA for the CDR3: TGCGCCAGCAGCTCAGTAGCGGGAGGGCTGGCTGCCGAGCAGTACTTC. It yields the protein CASSSVAGGLAAEQYF. V is TRBV5-1 and J is TRBJ2-7; 11 bases match TRBD2. Germline-derived CDR1 and CDR2 are SGHRS and YFSETQ. After removal of 3 bases from V and 6 bases from J, the junction contained 11 bases not matched to a gene. This CDR3 comprises 16 residues.

The table lists this clonotype with a few counts. It may be a read error: a sequence one base away is much more abundant. This chain joins TRBV29-1 and TRBJ2-3, with 12 bases matching TRBD1. Germline values: CDR1 SQVTM, CDR2 ANQGSEA. Trimming at V came to 6 bases and at J to 3 bases, leaving 4 bases not matched to a gene. The CDR3 contains 14 residues. CDR3 DNA: TGCAGCGTCCCGGGACAGGGGGCAACAGATACGCAGTATTTT. Protein: CSVPGQGATDTQYF.